This TCR beta chain was found in a study of cytomegalovirus exposure and HLA in healthy donors. Broader study findings: The listing of 160 or so TCR beta chains classed them as cytomegalovirus-associated.

Primers: 60 Vbeta forward and 13 Jbeta reverse. Generated by immunoSEQ multiplex PCR, the TCRdb table keeps only in-frame clones and is missing some. The table shows some 150,000 clones, with 64% occurring only once. CDR3 length: 18 residues. Germline loops: CDR1 MGHRA, CDR2 YSYEKL. With V trimmed by 1 base and J by 4 bases, 13 bases remained unmatched. To note about this clone: Its specificity is not known.

V and J are TRBV4-1 and TRBJ1-2; TRBD1 agrees at 9 bases. The sequencing input was PBMCs. The receptor was derived from a woman in her twenties or thirties in good health and CMV-seropositive. This chain's CDR3 is CASSQVDFLPGQGYGYTF. The CDR3 DNA is TGCGCCAGCAGCCAAGTGGACTTCTTACCGGGACAGGGCTATGGCTACACCTTC.